The TCR beta chain described here comes from a study of control samples from healthy donors and cancer patients. V lost 3 bases and J lost 4, with 10 bases in between. The CDR3 spans 13 residues. Per germline, CDR1 SQVTM and CDR2 ANQGSEA. Profiling relied on immunoSEQ multiplex PCR, and the TCRdb table lists in-frame clones only, not all of them. The table lists 100,000 to 150,000 clones, roughly 87% of them singletons. Sequenced input: blood. The chain employs TRBV29-1 and TRBJ2-4; maybe TRBD1 (6 bases). The sequence came from a man younger than 35 in good health. Here the CDR3 reads CSVETDSKNIQYF. The CDR3 coding sequence is TGCAGCGTTGAGACGGACAGTAAAAACATTCAGTACTTC.